This is a list of T cell receptor beta chains from one sample in a study of blood T cell repertoires in COVID-19. Repertoires were generated with immunoSEQ multiplex PCR, while TCRdb's copy carries only in-frame clones and drops some. The table includes 200,000 to 250,000 clones, 84% detected once. The sequenced sample consisted of peripheral blood. These receptors came from a woman aged 80 or over with COVID-19, enrolled during active disease. Both conserved end residues are part of each CDR3. A D gene is named only where the DNA matches it firmly. Clone size is stated in some rows and not others, as once, few, many or a class when expanded.

J: TRBJ2-3; D: TRBD2; size: NA; V: TRBV7-9; DNA: TGTGCCAGCAGCACCCGCCTTGGAGCGGGGAGCACAGATACGCAGTATTTT; CDR3: CASSTRLGAGSTDTQYF
J: TRBJ2-3; D: TRBD1; size: NA; V: TRBV6-5; DNA: TGTGCCAGCACATCCGGGACAGGGGACACAGATACGCAGTATTTT; CDR3: CASTSGTGDTDTQYF
J: TRBJ1-4; D: NA; size: NA; V: TRBV18; DNA: TGTGCCAGCTCTCTCCGAGGGGGAAAATCGGAAAAACTGTTTTTT; CDR3: CASSLRGGKSEKLFF
J: TRBJ1-2; D: NA; size: few; V: TRBV6-4; DNA: TGTGCCAGCAGTGACACTGAGGGAGGTGGTGGCTACACCTTC; CDR3: CASSDTEGGGGYTF
J: TRBJ2-1; D: NA; size: once; V: TRBV18; DNA: TGTGCCAGCTCACCACGGGCGGGATCCTCCTACAATGAGCAGTTCTTC; CDR3: CASSPRAGSSYNEQFF
J: TRBJ1-1; D: TRBD1; size: few; V: TRBV11-2; DNA: TGTGCCAGCAGCTTAGCCCGGGACAGGGGCACTGAAGCTTTCTTT; CDR3: CASSLARDRGTEAFF
J: TRBJ1-5; D: TRBD1; size: NA; V: TRBV2; DNA: TGTGCCAGCAGGGGGACAGGGTCCCAGCCCCAGCATTTT; CDR3: CASRGTGSQPQHF
J: TRBJ1-5; D: NA; size: NA; V: TRBV5-4; DNA: TGTGCCAGCAGCTTTGGGGGGAATAGCAATCAGCCCCAGCATTTT; CDR3: CASSFGGNSNQPQHF
J: TRBJ1-1; D: NA; size: NA; V: TRBV10-3; DNA: TGTGCCATCAGTGAGACATTCATGAACACTGAAGCTTTCTTT; CDR3: CAISETFMNTEAFF
J: TRBJ2-2; D: TRBD2; size: once; V: TRBV7-8; DNA: TGTGCCAGCAGCTTATCTAGCGGGGGCGCGAACACCGGGGAGCTGTTTTTT; CDR3: CASSLSSGGANTGELFF
J: TRBJ1-1; D: TRBD1; size: once; V: TRBV25-1; DNA: TGTGCCAGCAGCGAATGGGCGGGACAGGGAAACACTGAAGCTTTCTTT; CDR3: CASSEWAGQGNTEAFF
J: TRBJ1-1; D: NA; size: few; V: TRBV7-3; DNA: TGTGCCAGCAGGCGGGGGTCGGAGAACACTGAAGCTTTCTTT; CDR3: CASRRGSENTEAFF
J: TRBJ1-2; D: TRBD1; size: NA; V: TRBV24-1; DNA: TGTGCCACCAGTGATCCAGGGACAGGGGACTATGGCTACACCTTC; CDR3: CATSDPGTGDYGYTF
J: TRBJ1-1; D: NA; size: NA; V: TRBV29-1; DNA: TGCAGCGTTGTATGGCAGGGTACGACTGAAGCTTTCTTT; CDR3: CSVVWQGTTEAFF
J: TRBJ2-1; D: NA; size: NA; V: TRBV7-2; DNA: TGTGCCAGCAGCTCCAGGAAGGGGGAAAATGAGCAGTTCTTC; CDR3: CASSSRKGENEQFF
J: TRBJ2-1; D: NA; size: NA; V: TRBV7-9; DNA: TGTGCCAGCAGCTTAAGCCGAGGACTCCCTCCATGGGAGCAGTTCTTC; CDR3: CASSLSRGLPPWEQFF
J: TRBJ1-2; D: TRBD1; size: NA; V: TRBV5-1; DNA: TGCGCCAGCAGCGGACAGGGGTTTGCGGGCTACACCTTC; CDR3: CASSGQGFAGYTF
J: TRBJ2-7; D: TRBD1; size: NA; V: TRBV19; DNA: TGTGCCAGTAGTTCCACCCTAGGGGGCACGTCCGAGCAGTACTTC; CDR3: CASSSTLGGTSEQYF
J: TRBJ1-4; D: NA; size: NA; V: TRBV6-5; DNA: TGTGCCAGCAGTCGGACAGCCCATAATGAAAAACTGTTTTTT; CDR3: CASSRTAHNEKLFF
J: TRBJ1-2; D: NA; size: NA; V: TRBV6-4; DNA: TGTGCCAGCAGTGACGCAGGGTTCCGCGGTGGCTACACCTTC; CDR3: CASSDAGFRGGYTF
J: TRBJ1-6; D: TRBD1; size: NA; V: TRBV19; DNA: TGTGCCAGTAGTACCGGGACAGGGTATAATTCACCCCTCCACTTT; CDR3: CASSTGTGYNSPLHF
J: TRBJ2-1; D: NA; size: NA; V: TRBV6-5; DNA: TGTGCCAGCAGTTACTCAGAACAAAAAAACAATGAGCAGTTCTTC; CDR3: CASSYSEQKNNEQFF
J: TRBJ2-3; D: TRBD2; size: NA; V: TRBV28; DNA: TGTGCCAGCAGTTCGAGATCGCGGGGGGGCGCAGATACGCAGTATTTT; CDR3: CASSSRSRGGADTQYF
J: TRBJ2-3; D: TRBD2; size: NA; V: TRBV28; DNA: TGTGCCAGCAGTTTGGTGCGGGGGGGCCATACGCAGTATTTT; CDR3: CASSLVRGGHTQYF
J: TRBJ2-3; D: NA; size: NA; V: TRBV7-2; DNA: TGTGCCAGCAGCCCTCTTCGGGGATATACGCAGTATTTT; CDR3: CASSPLRGYTQYF
J: TRBJ1-1; D: TRBD1; size: NA; V: TRBV9; DNA: TGTGCCAGCAGCGCCCTAGTAGCTCCGGGACAGGGGGCGAATGAAGCTTTCTTT; CDR3: CASSALVAPGQGANEAFF
J: TRBJ2-1; D: TRBD2; size: NA; V: TRBV4-1; DNA: TGCGCCAGCAGCCAAGATCTGGTTCGCGGGGGGCCCCACAATGAGCAGTTCTTC; CDR3: CASSQDLVRGGPHNEQFF
J: TRBJ1-3; D: TRBD1; size: NA; V: TRBV25-1; DNA: TGTGCCAGCAGTGACTCCACAGGGGGCATGGGAAACACCATATATTTT; CDR3: CASSDSTGGMGNTIYF
J: TRBJ1-1; D: NA; size: NA; V: TRBV10-3; DNA: TGTGCCATCAGTGACTCAGGGCCCGTCCAAGCTTTCTTT; CDR3: CAISDSGPVQAFF
J: TRBJ2-2; D: TRBD1; size: NA; V: TRBV9; DNA: TGTGCCAGCAGCCCATGGACAGGGAACACCGGGGAGCTGTTTTTT; CDR3: CASSPWTGNTGELFF
J: TRBJ1-1; D: NA; size: few; V: TRBV3-1/TRBV3-2; DNA: TGTGCCAGCAGCCTAAACACTGAAGCTTTCTTT; CDR3: CASSLNTEAFF
J: TRBJ2-7; D: NA; size: NA; V: TRBV2; DNA: TGTGCCAGCAAACCGAACAGGGAAGGGATATACGAGCAGTACTTC; CDR3: CASKPNREGIYEQYF
J: TRBJ1-1; D: NA; size: NA; V: TRBV19; DNA: TGTGCCAGTAGTACCCCCGGGAGCCACACTGAAGCTTTCTTT; CDR3: CASSTPGSHTEAFF
J: TRBJ2-5; D: TRBD1; size: NA; V: TRBV5-1; DNA: TGCGCCAGCAGCTCCACAGGGGTGGGAGAGACCCAGTACTTC; CDR3: CASSSTGVGETQYF
J: TRBJ2-7; D: NA; size: NA; V: TRBV27; DNA: TGTGCCAGCAGTTTGGAGGACGGAACCTACGAGCAGTACTTC; CDR3: CASSLEDGTYEQYF
J: TRBJ2-2; D: NA; size: NA; V: TRBV5-6; DNA: TGTGCCAGCAGCTTGGTAAGCTTCACCGGGGAGCTGTTTTTT; CDR3: CASSLVSFTGELFF
J: TRBJ1-4; D: NA; size: few; V: TRBV27; DNA: TGTGCCAGCAGTTTAAGGCAGGGTAATGAAAAACTGTTTTTT; CDR3: CASSLRQGNEKLFF
J: TRBJ2-3; D: TRBD1; size: NA; V: TRBV9; DNA: TGTGCCAGCGGACAGGGCTTGAGAGGAGATACGCAGTATTTT; CDR3: CASGQGLRGDTQYF